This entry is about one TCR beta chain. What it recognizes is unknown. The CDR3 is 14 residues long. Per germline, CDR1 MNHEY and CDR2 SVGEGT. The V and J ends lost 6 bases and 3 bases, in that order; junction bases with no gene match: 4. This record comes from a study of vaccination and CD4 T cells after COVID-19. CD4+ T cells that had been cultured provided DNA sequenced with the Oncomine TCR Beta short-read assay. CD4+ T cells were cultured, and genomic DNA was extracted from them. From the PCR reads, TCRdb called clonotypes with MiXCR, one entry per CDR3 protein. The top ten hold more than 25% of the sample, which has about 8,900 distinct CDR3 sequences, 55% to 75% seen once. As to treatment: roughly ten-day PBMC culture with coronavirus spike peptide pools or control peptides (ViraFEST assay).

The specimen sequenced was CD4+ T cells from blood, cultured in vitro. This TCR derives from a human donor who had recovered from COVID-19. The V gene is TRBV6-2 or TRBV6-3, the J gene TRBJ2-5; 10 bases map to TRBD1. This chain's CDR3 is CASSAGTGEETQYF. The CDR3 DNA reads TGTGCCAGCAGCGCCGGGACAGGGGAAGAGACCCAGTACTTC.